This TCR beta chain was sequenced for a study of graft-versus-host responses after intestinal transplantation. Turning to the study itself: Every recipient underwent anti-thymocyte globulin induction, then tacrolimus and steroids for 3 to 4 years. Broader study findings: Early after transplant, HvG clones declined as circulating GvH clones peaked.

Sequencing was performed with immunoSEQ multiplex PCR; in TCRdb, only in-frame clones are kept and a portion is missing. The table includes about 54,000 clones, roughly nine tenths detected once. As regards this clone: No antigen is known for it.

The specimen was PBMCs, collected 662 days after intestinal transplant. The TCR originated in a human patient who received an intestinal transplant, so some T cells may come from the graft donor.

CDR3 coding DNA: TGCGCCAGCAGTCGCTCAGGGGGTAGCACTGAAGCTTTCTTT. Its protein product is CASSRSGGSTEAFF. The V and J genes are TRBV10-1 and TRBJ1-1; 7 bases are shared with TRBD1. The CDR3 sequence is 14 residues long. CDR1 and CDR2 (germline): WNHNN, SYGVQD (reference sequence). The ends lost 5 bases at V and 4 bases at J; junction bases unmatched: 7.